The 7 T cell receptor beta chains presented below share a single source sample, sequenced in a study of blood T cell repertoires in COVID-19. Produced via immunoSEQ multiplex PCR; TCRdb's table is partial and in-frame only. The data hold under 350,000 clones, with over 85% observed a single time. Sequenced material: PBMCs or T cells enriched from blood (not recorded which). Receptors originate from an older woman who had recovered from COVID-19.

CDR3 sequence (DNA): TGTGCCAGCAGTTTAATAACTTTCCAGCATTTT. It specifies CASSLITFQHF. The V and J genes are TRBV28 and TRBJ1-5; D remains unclear. CDR1 is MDHEN and CDR2 is SYDVKM in the germline V gene. With 2 bases removed from V and 12 bases from J, the gap between germline ends came to 8 bases. The CDR3 is 11 amino acids.

CDR3 DNA sequence: TGTGCCAGCACTGTGGGTAGCGGGATCCCTCACGAGCAGTACTTC. Translation: CASTVGSGIPHEQYF. The chain carries TRBV2 and TRBJ2-7; 8 bases map to TRBD2. Unmatched junction bases numbered 13, after V lost 7 bases and J lost 5 bases. The CDR3 has 15 residues. Germline V gene lookup returns CDR1 SNHLY and CDR2 FYNNEI.

The CDR3 here is CASSQGGGVRDYGYTF. Here the CDR3 DNA reads TGCGCCAGCAGCCAAGGGGGAGGGGTTAGGGACTATGGCTACACCTTC. The chain employs TRBV4-1 and TRBJ1-2, with D possibly being TRBD1 (5 bases). CDR1 is MGHRA and CDR2 is YSYEKL in the germline V gene. V was trimmed by 1 base and J by 3 bases, leaving 15 bases between them. The CDR3 contains 16 residues.

The genes are TRBV5-1 and TRBJ2-1; unclear D gene. Trimming left V 8 bases short and J 1 base short, with 13 bases between. The V gene's germline CDR1 is SGHRS and CDR2 YFSETQ. The CDR3 loop spans 14 amino acids. The CDR3, as DNA: TGCGCCAGTCGGGTCGTTCCTTCCTACAATGAGCAGTTCTTC. Its translation is CASRVVPSYNEQFF.

There are a few counts of this clone. The V gene is TRBV4-2, the J gene TRBJ1-6, with D hard to call. The CDR3 contains 17 residues. Germline CDR1 is LGHNA and CDR2 is YNFKEQ. The V end was cut by 0 bases, the J end by 7 bases, with 16 bases between. The CDR3 nucleotides are TGTGCCAGCAGCCAAGAGCTCGCGGGCCTTTCAAATTCACCCCTCCACTTT. This codes for CASSQELAGLSNSPLHF.

The CDR3 sequence: CASSSGQPGTEAFF. Here the CDR3 DNA reads TGTGCCAGCAGTTCGGGACAACCGGGCACTGAAGCTTTCTTT. The chain uses TRBV6-5 and TRBJ1-1; a weak D match, TRBD1 (6 bases). The length of the CDR3 is 14 residues. V shed 4 bases and J shed 4 bases, with 13 bases lying between them. CDR1 and CDR2 (germline): MNHEY, SVGAGI.

The chain has TRBV12-3 or TRBV12-4 and TRBJ2-3, with a possible D match to TRBD1 (6 bases). This CDR3 contains 12 residues. Trimming took off 7 bases at V and 3 bases at J, with 8 bases between the two ends. DNA of the CDR3: TGTGCCAGCACAGGGGAAACAGATACGCAGTATTTT. It translates to CASTGETDTQYF.